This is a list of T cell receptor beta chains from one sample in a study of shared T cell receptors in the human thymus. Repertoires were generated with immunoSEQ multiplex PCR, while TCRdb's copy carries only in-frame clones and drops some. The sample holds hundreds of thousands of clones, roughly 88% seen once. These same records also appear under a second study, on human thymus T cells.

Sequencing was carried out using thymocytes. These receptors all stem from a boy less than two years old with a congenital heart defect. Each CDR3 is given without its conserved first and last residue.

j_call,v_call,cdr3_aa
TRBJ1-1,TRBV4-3,ASSQGDRAGNTEAF
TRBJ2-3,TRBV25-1,ASSVNREDTQY
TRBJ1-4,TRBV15,ATSREEGQGEKLF
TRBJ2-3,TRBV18,ASSPPGLGMIATQY
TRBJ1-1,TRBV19,ASSKPCNTEAF
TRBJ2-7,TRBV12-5,ASGLVRGEAHSYEQY
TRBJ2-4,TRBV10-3,AIRRTWGDGNIQY
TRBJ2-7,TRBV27,ASSLRLAGTSYEQY
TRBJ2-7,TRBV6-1,ASITPGGPLDEQY
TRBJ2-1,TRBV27,ASSLAASSYNEQF
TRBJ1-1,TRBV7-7,ASRGGSNTEAF
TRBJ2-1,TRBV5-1,ASSSGQISGRKVEQF
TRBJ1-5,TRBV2,ASNAGSGNQPQH
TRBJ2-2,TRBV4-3,ASSPSGGDTGELF
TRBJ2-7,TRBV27,ASSGIDSVNPYEQY
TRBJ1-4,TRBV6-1,ASRGNSTTNEKLF
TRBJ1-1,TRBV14,ASSQDWGSPKTEAF
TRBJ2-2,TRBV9,ASSVSYGTSGRYGELF
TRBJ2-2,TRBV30,AWGDRGLGELF
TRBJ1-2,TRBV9,ASSVLRDRGRFYGYT
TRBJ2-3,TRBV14,ASSPGLAGYPDTQY
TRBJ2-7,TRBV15,ATSRDVIRGRLTEQY
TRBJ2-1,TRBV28,ASSPSPTSGRRGNEQF
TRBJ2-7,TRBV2,ASRGLSPSYEQY
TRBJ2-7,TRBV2,ASMGTNATYEQY
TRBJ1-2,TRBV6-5,ASSYSGQFYGYT
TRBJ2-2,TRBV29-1,SARLTSGRSNANTGELF
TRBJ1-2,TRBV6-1,ASTGPGQGAGYT
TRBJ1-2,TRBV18,ASSLKQGARTYGGYT
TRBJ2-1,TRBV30,AWDWAGGRQEQF
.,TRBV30,AWNTLAGVEQY
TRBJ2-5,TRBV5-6,ASSPRIEDEDFQETQY
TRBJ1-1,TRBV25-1,ASSPGQVDTEAF
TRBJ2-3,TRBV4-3,ASSQGSGNRGKDTQY
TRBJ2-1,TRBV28,ATGGTENNEQF
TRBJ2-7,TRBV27,ASSLAGQTTYEQY
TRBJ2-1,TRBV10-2,ASSETGVAPVSYNEQF
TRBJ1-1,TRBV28,ASSPPRQGNTEAF
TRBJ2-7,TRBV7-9,ASSAHLPFNGSGYEQY
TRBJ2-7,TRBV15,ATSRGPPGLAKEGCDEQY
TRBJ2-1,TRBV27,ASKNSGSSYNEQF
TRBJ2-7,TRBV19,ASSIGPRGLAGKAYEQY
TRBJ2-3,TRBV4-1,ASSHRPSGRMTDTQY
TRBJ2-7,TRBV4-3,ASSQDGRDRGLHEQY
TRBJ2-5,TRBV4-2,ASSHFPDREEKTQY
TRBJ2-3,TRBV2,ASRDSCAQY
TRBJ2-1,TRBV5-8,ASSWRAPLYNEQF
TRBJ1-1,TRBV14,ASSARQVGDTEAF
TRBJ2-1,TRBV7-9,ASSPPVGRERNEQF
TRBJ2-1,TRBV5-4,ASSPPPGLAGGSSYNEQF
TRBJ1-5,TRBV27,ASSSRNRDRSPRNQPQH
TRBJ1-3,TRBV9,ASSVGRERVFGNTIY
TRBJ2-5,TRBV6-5,ASRPRGQPSTTLH
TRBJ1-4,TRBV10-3,AISEGASEKLF
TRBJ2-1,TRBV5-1,ASSLMEREYNEQF